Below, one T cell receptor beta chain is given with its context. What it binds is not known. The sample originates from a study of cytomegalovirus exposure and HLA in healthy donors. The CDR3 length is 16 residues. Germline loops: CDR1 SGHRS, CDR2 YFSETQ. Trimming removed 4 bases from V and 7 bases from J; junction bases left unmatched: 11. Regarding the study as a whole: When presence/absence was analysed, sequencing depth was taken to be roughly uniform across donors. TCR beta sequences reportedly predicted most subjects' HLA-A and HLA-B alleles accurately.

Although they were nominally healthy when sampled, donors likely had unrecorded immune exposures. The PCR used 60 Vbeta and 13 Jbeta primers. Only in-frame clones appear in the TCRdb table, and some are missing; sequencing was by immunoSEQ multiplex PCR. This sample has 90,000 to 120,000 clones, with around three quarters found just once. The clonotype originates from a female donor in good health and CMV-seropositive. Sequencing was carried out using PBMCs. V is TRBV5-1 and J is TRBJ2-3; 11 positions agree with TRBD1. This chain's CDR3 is CASSQAPGQGVYTQYF. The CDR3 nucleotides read TGCGCCAGCAGCCAAGCCCCGGGACAGGGGGTGTATACGCAGTATTTT.